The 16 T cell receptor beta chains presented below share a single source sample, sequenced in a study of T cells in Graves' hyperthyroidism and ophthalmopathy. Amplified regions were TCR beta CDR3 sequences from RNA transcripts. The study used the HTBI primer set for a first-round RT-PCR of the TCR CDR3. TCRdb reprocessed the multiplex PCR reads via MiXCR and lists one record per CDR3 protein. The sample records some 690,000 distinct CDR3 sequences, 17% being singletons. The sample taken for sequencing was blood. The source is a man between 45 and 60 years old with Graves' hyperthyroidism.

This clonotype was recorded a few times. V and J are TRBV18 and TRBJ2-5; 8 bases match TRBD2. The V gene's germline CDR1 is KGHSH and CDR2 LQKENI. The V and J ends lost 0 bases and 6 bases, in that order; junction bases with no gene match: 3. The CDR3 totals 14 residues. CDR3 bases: TGTGCCAGCTCACCACCAGCGGGAGTACAGACCCAGTACTTC. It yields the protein CASSPPAGVQTQYF.

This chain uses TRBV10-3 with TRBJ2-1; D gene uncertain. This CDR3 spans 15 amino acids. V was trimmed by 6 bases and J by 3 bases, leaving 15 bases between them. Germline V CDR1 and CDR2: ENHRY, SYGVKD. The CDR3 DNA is TGTGCCATCAGAATTGGACGACTCGACTACAATGAGCAGTTCTTC. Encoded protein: CAIRIGRLDYNEQFF.

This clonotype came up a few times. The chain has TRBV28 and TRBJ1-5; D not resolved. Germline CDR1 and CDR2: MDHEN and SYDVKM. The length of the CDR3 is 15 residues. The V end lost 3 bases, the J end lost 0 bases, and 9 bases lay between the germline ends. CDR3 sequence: CASSFSGYSNQPQHF. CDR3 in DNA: TGTGCCAGCAGTTTCTCGGGTTATAGCAATCAGCCCCAGCATTTT.

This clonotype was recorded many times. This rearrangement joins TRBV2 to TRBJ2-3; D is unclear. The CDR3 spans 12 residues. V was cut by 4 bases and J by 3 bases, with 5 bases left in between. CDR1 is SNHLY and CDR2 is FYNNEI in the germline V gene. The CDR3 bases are TGTGCCAGCAGTGTCGATACAGATACGCAGTATTTT. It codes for CASSVDTDTQYF.

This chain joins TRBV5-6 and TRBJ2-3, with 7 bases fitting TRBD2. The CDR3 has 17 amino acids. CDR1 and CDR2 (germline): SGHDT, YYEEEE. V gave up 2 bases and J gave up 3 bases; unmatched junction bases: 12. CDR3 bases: TGTGCCAGCAGCTTAGTTATTACAGCGGGGAGTACAGATACGCAGTATTTT. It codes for CASSLVITAGSTDTQYF.

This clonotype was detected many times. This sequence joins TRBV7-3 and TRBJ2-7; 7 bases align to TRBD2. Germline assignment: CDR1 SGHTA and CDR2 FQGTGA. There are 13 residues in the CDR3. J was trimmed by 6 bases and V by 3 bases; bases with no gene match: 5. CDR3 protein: CASSFRREGEQYF. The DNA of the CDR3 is TGTGCCAGCAGCTTCCGCAGGGAGGGCGAGCAGTACTTC.

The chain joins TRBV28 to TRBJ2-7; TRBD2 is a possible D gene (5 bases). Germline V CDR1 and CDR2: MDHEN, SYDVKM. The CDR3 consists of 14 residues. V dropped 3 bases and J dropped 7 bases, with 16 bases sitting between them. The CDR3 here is CASSLGGSREEQYF. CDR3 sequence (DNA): TGTGCCAGCAGTTTGGGCGGGTCAAGGGAGGAGCAGTACTTC.

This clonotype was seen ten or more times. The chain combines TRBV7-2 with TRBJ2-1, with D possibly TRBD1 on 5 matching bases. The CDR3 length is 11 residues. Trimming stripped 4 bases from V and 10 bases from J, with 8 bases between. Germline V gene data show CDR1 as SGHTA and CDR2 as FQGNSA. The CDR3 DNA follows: TGTGCCAGCAGCTCACGGACAGAGCAGTTCTTC. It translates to CASSSRTEQFF.

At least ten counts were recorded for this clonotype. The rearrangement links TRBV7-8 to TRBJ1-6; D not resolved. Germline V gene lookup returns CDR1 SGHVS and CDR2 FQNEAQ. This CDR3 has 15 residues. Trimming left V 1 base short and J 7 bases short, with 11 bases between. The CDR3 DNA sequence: TGTGCCAGCAGCTTAGAGTCAAGGGAAAATTCACCCCTCCACTTT. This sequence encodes CASSLESRENSPLHF.

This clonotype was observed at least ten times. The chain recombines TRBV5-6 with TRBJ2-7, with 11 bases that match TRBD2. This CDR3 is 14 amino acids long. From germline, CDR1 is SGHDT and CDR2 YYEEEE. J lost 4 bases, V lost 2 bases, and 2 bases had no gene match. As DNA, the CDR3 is TGTGCCAGCAGCTTAGCTAGCGGGAGGTACGAGCAGTACTTC. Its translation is CASSLASGRYEQYF.

Here the CDR3 DNA reads TGTGCCAGCAGCCCGCACGCGGTAGGCCGAGAGACCCAGTACTTC. Protein product: CASSPHAVGRETQYF. This chain connects TRBV11-2 to TRBJ2-5; D is uncertain. V lost 5 bases to trimming and J lost 4 bases, with 17 bases between them. CDR1 and CDR2 (germline): SGHAT, FQNNGV. This CDR3 comprises 15 residues.

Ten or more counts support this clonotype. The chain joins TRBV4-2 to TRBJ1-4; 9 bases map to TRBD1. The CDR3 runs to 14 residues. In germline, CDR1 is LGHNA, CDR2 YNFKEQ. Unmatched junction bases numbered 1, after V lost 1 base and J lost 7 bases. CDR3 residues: CASSQGGQGEKLFF. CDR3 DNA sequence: TGTGCCAGCAGCCAAGGGGGACAGGGTGAAAAACTGTTTTTT.

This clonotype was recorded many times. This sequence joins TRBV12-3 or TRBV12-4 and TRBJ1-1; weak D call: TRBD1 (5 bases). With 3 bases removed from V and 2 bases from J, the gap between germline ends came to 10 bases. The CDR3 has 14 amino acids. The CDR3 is CASSFVGVNTEAFF. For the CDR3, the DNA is TGTGCCAGCAGTTTTGTAGGGGTAAACACTGAAGCTTTCTTT.

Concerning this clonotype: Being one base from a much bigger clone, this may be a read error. The CDR3 reads CASGESGGTGELFF. The CDR3 bases are TGTGCCAGCGGTGAATCAGGGGGCACCGGGGAGCTGTTTTTT. The chain employs TRBV6-1 and TRBJ2-2; 7 positions agree with TRBD1. This CDR3 region has 14 residues. Germline CDR1 is MNHNS and CDR2 is SASEGT.

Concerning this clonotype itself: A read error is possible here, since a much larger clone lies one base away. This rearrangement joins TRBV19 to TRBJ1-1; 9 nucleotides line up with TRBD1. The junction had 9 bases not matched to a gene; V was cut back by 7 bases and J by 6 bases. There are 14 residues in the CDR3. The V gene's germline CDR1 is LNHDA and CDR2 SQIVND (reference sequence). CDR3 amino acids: CASTIQGAGAEAFF. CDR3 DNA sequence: TGTGCCAGTACCATACAGGGGGCGGGCGCTGAAGCTTTCTTT. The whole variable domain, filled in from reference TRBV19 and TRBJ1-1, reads DGGITQSPKYLFRKEGQNVTLSCEQNLNHDAMYWYRQDPGQGLRLIYYSQIVNDFQKGDIAEGYSVSREKKESFPLTVTSAQKNPTAFYLCASTIQGAGAEAFFGQGTRLTVV.

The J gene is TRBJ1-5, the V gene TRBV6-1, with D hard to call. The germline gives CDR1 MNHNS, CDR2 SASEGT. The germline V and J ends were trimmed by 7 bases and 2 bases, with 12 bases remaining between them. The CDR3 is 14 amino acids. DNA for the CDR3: TGTGCCAGCAACACGCTTCGGGGCAATCAGCCCCAGCATTTT. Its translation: CASNTLRGNQPQHF.